Listed here are 4 T cell receptor beta chains from one sample, sequenced in a study of T cell responses to AZD1222 COVID-19 vaccine. Sequenced by immunoSEQ multiplex PCR; TCRdb stores in-frame clones only, minus some. The table lists about 140,000 clones, approximately 88% of them singletons. The sample in question was peripheral blood, obtained on day 0 of AZD1222 vaccination. Source of these receptors: an adult in good health.

As DNA, the CDR3 is TGTGCCAGTACAGAGGATAATGAAAAACTGTTTTTT. The encoded protein is CASTEDNEKLFF. The chain uses TRBV19 and TRBJ1-4; unclear D gene. V gave up 7 bases and J gave up 4 bases, with 7 bases separating them. CDR1 and CDR2 (germline): LNHDA, SQIVND (reference sequence). This CDR3 has 12 amino acids.

J is TRBJ1-1 and V is TRBV2, with D unresolved. Deletions cut 6 bases from V and 0 bases from J, with 11 bases between. The CDR3 totals 14 residues. The germline V gene encodes CDR1 SNHLY and CDR2 FYNNEI. The CDR3 spells CASRAGLMNTEAFF. The CDR3 DNA sequence: TGTGCCAGCAGGGCTGGCCTTATGAACACTGAAGCTTTCTTT.

V usage is TRBV11-2 and J usage is TRBJ2-7; 8 positions agree with TRBD1. The V segment lost 5 bases and the J segment 2 bases; nucleotides outside the gene matches: 8. The CDR3 is made up of 15 amino acids. CDR1 and CDR2 from the germline V gene are SGHAT and FQNNGV. In DNA form, the CDR3 reads TGTGCCAGCAGCCTAGGAACAGGGGGGCCCTACGAGCAGTACTTC. Its protein is CASSLGTGGPYEQYF.

The chain couples TRBV6-6 to TRBJ2-5; a weak D match, TRBD1 (5 bases). V was trimmed by 0 bases and J by 7 bases, leaving 12 bases between them. From germline, CDR1 is MNHNY and CDR2 SVGAGI (reference sequence). There are 14 residues in the CDR3. Here the CDR3 reads CASSYSTDSGTQYF. CDR3 DNA sequence: TGTGCCAGCAGTTACTCGACCGACAGTGGGACCCAGTACTTC.